A selection of T cell receptor beta chains follows, all from one sample in a study of cytomegalovirus exposure and HLA in healthy donors. This table comes from immunoSEQ multiplex PCR, and its TCRdb copy is limited to in-frame clones, with some not included. The sample lists some 90,000 clones, 76% occurring once. Sequenced input: PBMCs. These TCRs come from a man aged 25-45 years in good health and CMV-seropositive. CDR3s include the opening cysteine and the closing phenylalanine or tryptophan.

V: TRBV5-1
CDR3: CASSLGRGGRTDTQYF

V: TRBV6-4
CDR3: CASSDEGRNEQFF

V: TRBV4-1
CDR3: CASSGTGKEKLFF

V: TRBV7-2
CDR3: CASSIQGVGPVNEQFF

V: TRBV19
CDR3: CASSFSGSIYNEQFF

V: TRBV2
CDR3: CASTFQDSRGTQYF

V: TRBV9
CDR3: CASSETGFPYNEQFF

V: TRBV11-2
CDR3: CASSLGAEYGYTF

V: TRBV7-3
CDR3: CASSLNRVGSTDTQYF

V: TRBV7-7
CDR3: CASSSWAGGPQETQYF

V: TRBV5-1
CDR3: CASSLQGLDYGYTF

V: TRBV7-8
CDR3: CASSYGEAFF

V: TRBV7-9
CDR3: CASSFSGTEFHGYTF

V: TRBV4-2
CDR3: CASSQEHRQGEETQYF

V: TRBV11-2
CDR3: CASSPPDRGWPEAFF

V: TRBV6-1
CDR3: CATSQTQETQYF

V: TRBV6-5
CDR3: CATTEGVNQPQHF

V: TRBV29-1
CDR3: CSVSGIGPEAFF

V: TRBV7-9
CDR3: CASSLAGRVGLDTEAFF

V: TRBV7-2
CDR3: CASSSTFASGRYEQYF

V: TRBV20-1
CDR3: CSASGFYEQYF

V: TRBV11-2
CDR3: CASSSRTGATSSYEQYF

V: TRBV5-1
CDR3: CASSLNPSGGAQEAQYF

V: TRBV28
CDR3: CASTLGYSGKGDTQYF